This is a list of T cell receptor beta chains from one sample in a study of T cells after yellow fever vaccination. TCRdb reanalysed the 5' RACE reads using MiXCR and keeps one entry per CDR3 protein. Seen here are some 350,000 distinct CDR3 sequences, about 6.2% observed once, and the top ten hold over 14%. Material: PBMCs, obtained 5 days after the yellow fever booster vaccination. The receptor set was obtained from a man aged 25 to 40 who received the YFV17D yellow fever vaccine. The CDR3 runs from the conserved cysteine through the conserved F or W. The order of the fields is clone size, V gene, D gene, J gene, CDR3 protein, CDR3 DNA. The D gene is left open where the match is weak. Size is stated for part of the rows, as once, few or many counts, or as a class when the clone is expanded.

many,TRBV12-3/TRBV12-4,TRBD2,TRBJ2-5,CASSWTSGVQETQYF,TGTGCCAGCAGTTGGACTAGCGGGGTACAAGAGACCCAGTACTTC
many,TRBV28,TRBD2,TRBJ2-1,CASSFLASGRTGHEQFF,TGTGCCAGCAGTTTCCTGGCTAGCGGGAGAACCGGTCATGAGCAGTTCTTC
-,TRBV25-1,-,TRBJ2-2,CASTSSGQSNTGELFF,TGTGCCAGCACCTCCAGCGGTCAATCGAACACCGGGGAGCTGTTTTTT
few,TRBV12-3/TRBV12-4,TRBD1,TRBJ1-1,CASRDGQGGGTEAFF,TGTGCCAGCAGGGATGGACAGGGGGGTGGCACTGAAGCTTTCTTT
-,TRBV7-6,-,TRBJ2-1,CASSPTRRQGSYNEQFF,TGTGCCAGCAGCCCTACCCGTAGGCAGGGTAGCTACAATGAGCAGTTCTTC
many,TRBV29-1,TRBD2,TRBJ2-3,CSVKLAGFTDTQYF,TGCAGCGTCAAACTAGCGGGCTTCACAGATACGCAGTATTTT
-,TRBV6-5,TRBD2,TRBJ2-1,CASSYFGTSANEQFF,TGTGCCAGCAGTTACTTTGGGACTAGCGCCAATGAGCAGTTCTTC
-,TRBV7-9,-,TRBJ2-3,CASSPSLERRADTQYF,TGTGCCAGCAGCCCAAGCTTGGAACGACGGGCAGATACGCAGTATTTT
many,TRBV20-1,TRBD1,TRBJ2-1,CSAGRGDRGYNEQFF,TGCAGTGCTGGAAGGGGGGACAGGGGTTACAATGAGCAGTTCTTC
-,TRBV3-1,-,TRBJ2-5,CASSSQGMAQYF,TGTGCCAGCAGCTCTCAGGGGATGGCCCAGTACTTC
few,TRBV29-1,TRBD1,TRBJ2-1,CSVGQGRAAEQFF,TGCAGCGTTGGACAGGGAAGGGCGGCTGAGCAGTTCTTC
many,TRBV7-2,-,TRBJ2-1,CASSLGLWQFF,TGTGCCAGCAGCTTAGGGTTGTGGCAGTTCTTC
-,TRBV29-1,-,TRBJ2-3,CSVVPAKGYPDTQYF,TGCAGCGTTGTGCCTGCTAAGGGGTATCCAGATACGCAGTATTTT
-,TRBV20-1,-,TRBJ2-3,CSARGRHTQYF,TGCAGTGCTAGAGGCCGGCATACGCAGTATTTT
-,TRBV12-3/TRBV12-4,TRBD2,TRBJ2-7,CASSLWLAGDAEQYF,TGTGCCAGCAGTTTATGGCTAGCGGGAGACGCCGAGCAGTACTTC
many,TRBV7-9,-,TRBJ2-6,CASSRDGPSGANVLTF,TGTGCCAGCAGCCGGGACGGACCCTCTGGGGCCAACGTCCTGACTTTC
-,TRBV28,-,TRBJ2-5,CASSVRPETQYF,TGTGCCAGCAGTGTGCGCCCGGAGACCCAGTACTTC
-,TRBV11-2,TRBD2,TRBJ2-3,CASSFQTSGSRTADTQYF,TGTGCCAGCAGCTTCCAGACTAGCGGCTCCCGGACGGCAGATACGCAGTATTTT
many,TRBV4-3,-,TRBJ2-1,CASSQEGGAVNEQFF,TGCGCCAGCAGCCAAGAAGGGGGTGCCGTGAATGAGCAGTTCTTC
many,TRBV9,-,TRBJ2-3,CASSVRHTDTQYF,TGTGCCAGCAGCGTACGACACACAGATACGCAGTATTTT
few,TRBV6-4,-,TRBJ2-1,CASSDRSGGEQFF,TGTGCCAGCAGTGACAGATCTGGGGGTGAGCAGTTCTTC
many,TRBV5-1,-,TRBJ2-3,CASSLSTDTQYF,TGTGCCAGCAGTTTAAGCACAGATACGCAGTATTTT
many,TRBV27,TRBD2,TRBJ2-3,CASSTRLALTDTQYF,TGTGCCAGTAGTACCCGACTAGCCTTGACAGATACGCAGTATTTT
-,TRBV6-5,TRBD1,TRBJ2-1,CASSSGTGLEGYEQFF,TGTGCCAGCAGTTCCGGGACAGGGCTCGAAGGCTATGAGCAGTTCTTC
-,TRBV12-3/TRBV12-4,-,TRBJ2-5,CASTPGAKKETQYF,TGTGCCAGCACCCCAGGCGCTAAAAAAGAGACCCAGTACTTC
few,TRBV20-1,-,TRBJ2-3,CSAIRGPTDTQYF,TGCAGTGCTATCCGGGGGCCCACAGATACGCAGTATTTT
many,TRBV29-1,-,TRBJ2-3,CSVEGRGGTDTQYF,TGCAGCGTTGAGGGCAGGGGGGGCACAGATACGCAGTATTTT
-,TRBV19,-,TRBJ2-1,CATYEGGEQFF,TGTGCCACCTATGAGGGGGGTGAGCAGTTCTTC
-,TRBV10-3,TRBD2,TRBJ2-1,CAISFAGTSGIVYNEQFF,TGTGCCATCAGTTTCGCCGGGACTAGCGGGATAGTGTACAATGAGCAGTTCTTC
few,TRBV18,TRBD2,TRBJ2-7,CASSIPGLGYEQYF,TGTGCCAGCTCAATACCGGGACTAGGGTACGAGCAGTACTTC
few,TRBV11-2,-,TRBJ1-2,CASTPTGGKGYGYTF,TGTGCCAGCACCCCGACGGGGGGGAAGGGCTATGGCTACACCTTC
many,TRBV10-3,-,TRBJ2-7,CAISGTDYEQYF,TGTGCCATCAGCGGGACGGACTACGAGCAGTACTTC
many,TRBV4-1,TRBD2,TRBJ2-1,CASSQESRGSYNEQFF,TGCGCCAGCAGCCAAGAGTCGCGGGGGAGTTACAATGAGCAGTTCTTC
many,TRBV11-2,TRBD2,TRBJ2-1,CASSVDWTSNNEQFF,TGTGCCAGCAGCGTGGACTGGACTAGCAACAATGAGCAGTTCTTC
few,TRBV2,-,TRBJ2-7,CASRTVAPTYEQYF,TGTGCCAGCAGAACGGTTGCACCTACCTACGAGCAGTACTTC
-,TRBV15,TRBD1,TRBJ2-5,CATSSAAGGRQETQYF,TGTGCCACCAGCAGCGCTGCAGGGGGCCGTCAAGAGACCCAGTACTTC
-,TRBV12-3/TRBV12-4,TRBD1,TRBJ1-5,CASSSADRDYQPQHF,TGTGCCAGCAGTTCCGCAGACAGGGATTATCAGCCCCAGCATTTT
-,TRBV20-1,-,TRBJ2-1,CSARRSSRGGYNEQFF,TGCAGTGCTAGAAGGAGCAGTCGTGGCGGATACAATGAGCAGTTCTTC
many,TRBV5-1,-,TRBJ2-2,CASSWESTGSTGELFF,TGCGCCAGCAGCTGGGAGAGCACGGGGAGCACCGGGGAGCTGTTTTTT
few,TRBV6-1,-,TRBJ2-3,CASSQRLADTQYF,TGTGCCAGCAGTCAACGACTGGCAGATACGCAGTATTTT
many,TRBV12-3/TRBV12-4,TRBD2,TRBJ2-2,CASTFRGIAGAGMGGELFF,TGTGCCAGCACCTTTAGGGGAATAGCGGGAGCTGGGATGGGCGGGGAGCTGTTTTTT
-,TRBV20-1,TRBD1,TRBJ1-5,CSADDRGGNQPQHF,TGCAGTGCTGACGACAGGGGTGGCAATCAGCCCCAGCATTTT
-,TRBV11-2,TRBD2,TRBJ2-1,CASSLTSGSSTYNEQFF,TGTGCCAGCAGCCTGACTAGCGGGAGTAGCACCTACAATGAGCAGTTCTTC
-,TRBV19,-,TRBJ1-5,CASEDRRNQPQHF,TGTGCCAGCGAAGACAGACGAAATCAGCCCCAGCATTTT
many,TRBV7-3,TRBD2,TRBJ2-2,CASSLQLAGNTGELFF,TGTGCCAGCAGCTTGCAACTAGCGGGCAACACCGGGGAGCTGTTTTTT
-,TRBV12-3/TRBV12-4,-,TRBJ1-6,CASGPGMPPLHF,TGTGCCAGCGGACCAGGGATGCCACCCCTCCACTTT
few,TRBV3-1,-,TRBJ1-1,CASTPVAAEAFF,TGTGCCAGCACCCCCGTAGCCGCTGAAGCTTTCTTT
many,TRBV6-1,-,TRBJ2-7,CASTLGAGGDYEQYF,TGTGCCAGCACCTTGGGTGCAGGTGGGGACTACGAGCAGTACTTC
many,TRBV7-2,-,TRBJ2-5,CASSFLPAGDRETQYF,TGTGCCAGCAGCTTCCTGCCGGCAGGGGATAGGGAGACCCAGTACTTC
many,TRBV29-1,-,TRBJ2-6,CSVEVTGANVLTF,TGCAGCGTTGAAGTCACTGGGGCCAACGTCCTGACTTTC
-,TRBV25-1,-,TRBJ1-2,CASSESGLYGYTF,TGTGCCAGCAGTGAATCGGGACTCTATGGCTACACCTTC